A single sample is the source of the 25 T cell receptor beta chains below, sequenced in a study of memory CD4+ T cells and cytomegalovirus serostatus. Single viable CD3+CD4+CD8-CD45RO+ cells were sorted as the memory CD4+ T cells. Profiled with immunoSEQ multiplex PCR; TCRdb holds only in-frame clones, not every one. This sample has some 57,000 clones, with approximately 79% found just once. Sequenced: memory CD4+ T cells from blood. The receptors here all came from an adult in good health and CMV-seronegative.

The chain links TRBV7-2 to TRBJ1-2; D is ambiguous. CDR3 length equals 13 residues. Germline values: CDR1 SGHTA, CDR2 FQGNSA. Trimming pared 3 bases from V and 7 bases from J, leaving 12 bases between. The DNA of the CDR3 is TGTGCCAGCAGCTTTGGCACTAAGAGTGGCTACACCTTC. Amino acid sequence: CASSFGTKSGYTF.

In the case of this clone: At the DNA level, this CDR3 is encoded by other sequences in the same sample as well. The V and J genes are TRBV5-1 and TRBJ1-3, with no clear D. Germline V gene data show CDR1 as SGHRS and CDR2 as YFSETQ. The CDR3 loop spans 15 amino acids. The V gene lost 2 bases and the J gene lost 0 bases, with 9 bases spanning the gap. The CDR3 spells CASSLDGSSGNTIYF. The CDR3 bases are TGCGCCAGCAGCTTAGACGGTTCCTCTGGAAACACCATATATTTT. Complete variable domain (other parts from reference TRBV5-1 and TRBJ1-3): KAGVTQTPRYLIKTRGQQVTLSCSPISGHRSVSWYQQTPGQGLQFLFEYFSETQRNKGNFPGRFSGRQFSNSRSEMNVSTLELGDSALYLCASSLDGSSGNTIYFGEGSWLTVV.

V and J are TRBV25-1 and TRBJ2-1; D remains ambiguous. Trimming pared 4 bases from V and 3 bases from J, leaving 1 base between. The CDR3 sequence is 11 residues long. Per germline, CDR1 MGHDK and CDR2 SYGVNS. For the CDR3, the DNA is TGTGCCAGCAGTGGCTACAATGAGCAGTTCTTC. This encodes CASSGYNEQFF.

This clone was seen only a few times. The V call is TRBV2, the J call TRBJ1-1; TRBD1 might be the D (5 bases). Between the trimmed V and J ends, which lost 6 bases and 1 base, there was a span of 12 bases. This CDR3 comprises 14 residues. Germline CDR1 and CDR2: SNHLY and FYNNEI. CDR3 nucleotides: TGTGCCAGCAGGCCGAGGCAGGGGAACACTGAAGCTTTCTTT. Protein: CASRPRQGNTEAFF.

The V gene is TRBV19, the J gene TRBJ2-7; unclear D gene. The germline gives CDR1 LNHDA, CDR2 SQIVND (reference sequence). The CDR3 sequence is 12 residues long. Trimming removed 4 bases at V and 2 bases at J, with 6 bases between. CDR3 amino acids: CASSTTPYEQYF. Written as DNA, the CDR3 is TGTGCCAGTAGTACCACACCCTACGAGCAGTACTTC.

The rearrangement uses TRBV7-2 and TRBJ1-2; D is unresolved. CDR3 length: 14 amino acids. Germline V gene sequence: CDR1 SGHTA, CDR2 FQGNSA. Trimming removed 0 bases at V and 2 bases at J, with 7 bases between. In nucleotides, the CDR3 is TGTGCCAGCAGCTTAGCTAACACAAACTATGGCTACACCTTC. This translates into CASSLANTNYGYTF.

CDR3 bases: TGTGCCAGCAGGCTCCGACAGGCTAATGAAAAACTGTTTTTT. It yields the protein CASRLRQANEKLFF. The chain carries TRBV6-6 and TRBJ1-4; tentative D call: TRBD1 (6 bases). Trimming removed 6 bases from V and 3 bases from J, with 11 bases in between. The CDR3 is 14 amino acids. Germline CDR1 reads MNHNY; CDR2 reads SVGAGI (reference sequence).

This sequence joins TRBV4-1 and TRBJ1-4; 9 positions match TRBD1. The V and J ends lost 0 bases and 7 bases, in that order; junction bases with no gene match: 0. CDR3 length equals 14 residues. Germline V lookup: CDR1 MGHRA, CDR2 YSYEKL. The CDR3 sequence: CASSQEDRGEKLFF. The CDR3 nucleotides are TGCGCCAGCAGCCAAGAGGACAGGGGTGAAAAACTGTTTTTT.

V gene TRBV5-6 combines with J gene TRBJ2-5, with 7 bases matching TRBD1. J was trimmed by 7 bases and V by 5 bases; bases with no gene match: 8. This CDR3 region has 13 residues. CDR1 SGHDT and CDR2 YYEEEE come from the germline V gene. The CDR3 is CASRRDREGTQYF. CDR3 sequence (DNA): TGTGCCAGCAGAAGAGACAGGGAAGGGACCCAGTACTTC.

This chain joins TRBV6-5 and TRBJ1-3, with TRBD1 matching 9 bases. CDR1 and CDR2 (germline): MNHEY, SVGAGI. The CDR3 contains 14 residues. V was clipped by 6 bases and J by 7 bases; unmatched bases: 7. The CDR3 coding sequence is TGTGCCAGCAGGCTGACAGGGGGTCGTAACACCATATATTTT. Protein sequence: CASRLTGGRNTIYF.

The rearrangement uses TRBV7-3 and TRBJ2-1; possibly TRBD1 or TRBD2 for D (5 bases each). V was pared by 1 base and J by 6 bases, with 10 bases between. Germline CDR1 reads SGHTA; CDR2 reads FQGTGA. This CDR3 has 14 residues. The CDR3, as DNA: TGTGCCAGCAGCTTAAGTTGGGGGAGCAATGAGCAGTTCTTC. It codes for CASSLSWGSNEQFF. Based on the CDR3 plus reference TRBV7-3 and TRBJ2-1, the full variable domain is GAGVSQTPSNKVTEKGKYVELRCDPISGHTALYWYRQSLGQGPEFLIYFQGTGAADDSGLPNDRFFAVRPEGSVSTLKIQRTERGDSAVYLCASSLSWGSNEQFFGPGTRLTVL.

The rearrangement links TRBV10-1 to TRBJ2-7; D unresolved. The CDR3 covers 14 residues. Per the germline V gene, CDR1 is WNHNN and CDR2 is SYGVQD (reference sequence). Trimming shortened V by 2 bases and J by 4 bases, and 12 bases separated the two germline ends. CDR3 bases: TGCGCCAGCAGTGAGGACCTCCCGGGTTACGAGCAGTACTTC. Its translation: CASSEDLPGYEQYF.

DNA for the CDR3: TGCAGTGCTGGAAGGCGAGAGACCCAGTACTTC. Translated: CSAGRRETQYF. The chain is built from TRBV20-1 and TRBJ2-5; D is unresolved. The CDR3 consists of 11 residues. The germline V gene has CDR1 DFQATT and CDR2 SNEGSKA (reference sequence). The germline V and J ends were trimmed by 5 bases and 4 bases, with 8 bases remaining between them.

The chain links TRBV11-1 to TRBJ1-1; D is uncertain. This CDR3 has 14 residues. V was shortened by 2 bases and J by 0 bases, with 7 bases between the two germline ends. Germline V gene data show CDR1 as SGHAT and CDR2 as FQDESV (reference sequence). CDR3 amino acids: CASSLKELNTEAFF. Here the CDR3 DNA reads TGTGCCAGCAGCTTAAAGGAATTGAACACTGAAGCTTTCTTT.

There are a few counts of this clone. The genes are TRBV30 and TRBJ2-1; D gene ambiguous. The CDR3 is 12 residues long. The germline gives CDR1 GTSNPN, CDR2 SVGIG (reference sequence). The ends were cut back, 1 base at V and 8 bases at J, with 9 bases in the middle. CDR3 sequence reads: CAWSGPEYEQFF. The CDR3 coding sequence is TGTGCCTGGAGTGGCCCCGAGTATGAGCAGTTCTTC.

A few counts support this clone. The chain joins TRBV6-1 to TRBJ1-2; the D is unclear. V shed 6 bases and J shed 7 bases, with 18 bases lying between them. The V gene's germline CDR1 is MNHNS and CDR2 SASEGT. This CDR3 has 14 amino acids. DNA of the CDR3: TGTGCCAGCAGGGAGCGAGTTCTAGAGGGTGGCTACACCTTC. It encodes CASRERVLEGGYTF.

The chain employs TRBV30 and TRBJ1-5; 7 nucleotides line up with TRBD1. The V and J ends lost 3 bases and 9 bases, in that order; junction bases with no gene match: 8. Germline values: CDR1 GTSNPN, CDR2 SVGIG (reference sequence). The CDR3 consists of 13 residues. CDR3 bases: TGTGCCTGGAGGGCACAGGGGATAGCGCCCCAGCATTTT. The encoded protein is CAWRAQGIAPQHF.

For the CDR3, the DNA is TGTGCCAGCTCACCGCAAAGGGACAGGGGTTCCTACGAGCAGTACTTC. This codes for CASSPQRDRGSYEQYF. The chain is built from TRBV18 and TRBJ2-7; 10 bases align to TRBD1. Germline CDR1 reads KGHSH; CDR2 reads LQKENI. Trimming cost V 3 bases and J 1 base; bases outside gene matches: 6. This CDR3 has 16 residues.

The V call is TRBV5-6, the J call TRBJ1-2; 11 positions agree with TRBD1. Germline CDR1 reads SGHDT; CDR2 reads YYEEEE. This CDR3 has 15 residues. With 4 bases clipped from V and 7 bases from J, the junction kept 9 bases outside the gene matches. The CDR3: CASSPRTGGRGGYTF. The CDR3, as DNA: TGTGCCAGCAGCCCGAGGACAGGGGGCAGAGGTGGCTACACCTTC.

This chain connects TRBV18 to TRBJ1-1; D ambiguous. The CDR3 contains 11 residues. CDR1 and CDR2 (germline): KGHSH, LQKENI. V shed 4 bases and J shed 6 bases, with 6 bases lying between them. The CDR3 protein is CASSLGPEAFF. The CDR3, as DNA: TGTGCCAGCTCACTCGGGCCTGAAGCTTTCTTT.

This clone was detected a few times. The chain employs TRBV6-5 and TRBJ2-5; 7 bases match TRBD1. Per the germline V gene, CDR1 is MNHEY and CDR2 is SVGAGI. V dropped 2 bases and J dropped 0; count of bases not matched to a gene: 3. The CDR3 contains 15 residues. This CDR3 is CASSYSGTDQETQYF. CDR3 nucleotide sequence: TGTGCCAGCAGTTACAGTGGGACAGACCAAGAGACCCAGTACTTC.

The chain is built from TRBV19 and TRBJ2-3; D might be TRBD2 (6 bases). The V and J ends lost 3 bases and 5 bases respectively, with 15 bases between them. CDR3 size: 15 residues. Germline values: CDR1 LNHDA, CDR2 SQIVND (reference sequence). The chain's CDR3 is CASSIGTLAGDTQYF. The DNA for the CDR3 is TGTGCCAGTAGTATCGGGACTTTAGCTGGAGATACGCAGTATTTT.

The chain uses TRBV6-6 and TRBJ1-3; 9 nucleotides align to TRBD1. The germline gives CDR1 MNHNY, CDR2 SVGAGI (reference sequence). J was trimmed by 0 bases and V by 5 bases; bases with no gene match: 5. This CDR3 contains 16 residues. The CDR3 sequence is CASSTDRGYSGNTIYF. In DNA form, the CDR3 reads TGTGCCAGCAGTACGGACAGGGGCTACTCTGGAAACACCATATATTTT.

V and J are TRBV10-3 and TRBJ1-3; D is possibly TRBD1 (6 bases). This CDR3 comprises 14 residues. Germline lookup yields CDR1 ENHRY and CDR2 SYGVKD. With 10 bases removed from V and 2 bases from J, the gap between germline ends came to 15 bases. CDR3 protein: CATHPGATGNTIYF. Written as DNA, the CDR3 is TGTGCCACGCACCCGGGGGCAACTGGAAACACCATATATTTT.

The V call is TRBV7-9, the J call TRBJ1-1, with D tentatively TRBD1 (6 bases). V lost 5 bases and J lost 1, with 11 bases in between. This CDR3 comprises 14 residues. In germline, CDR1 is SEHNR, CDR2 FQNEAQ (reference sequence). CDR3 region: CASSPYRENTEAFF. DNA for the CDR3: TGTGCCAGCAGCCCATACAGGGAGAACACTGAAGCTTTCTTT.